This paragraph reports one T cell receptor beta chain. The target antigen is unknown. CDR3 length: 16 residues. The germline CDR1 and CDR2 sequences are SGDLS and YYNGEE. The J segment lost 0 bases and the V segment lost 3 bases, leaving 6 bases of the junction unmatched. The sample comes from a study of T cell responses to AZD1222 COVID-19 vaccine. The assay was immunoSEQ multiplex PCR, and TCRdb's table has in-frame clones only and misses some. Here the sample spans about 140,000 clones, 80% to 95% being singletons. Study results and caveats: Spike-specific TCR repertoires showed rising breadth and depth after two AZD1222 doses. The donor group comprised mostly white British people and more females; the analysis possibly underestimated clonal diversity. Only six AZD1222 recipients tested seropositive at baseline. Regions left unmutated in variants are reportedly the target of nearly half of spike-specific TCRs.

The specimen was peripheral blood, collected on day 0 of AZD1222 vaccination. The V and J genes are TRBV9 and TRBJ1-2; 9 bases agree with TRBD1. The receptor's source is an adult in good health. CDR3 loop: CASSASGQGPNYGYTF. The CDR3 coding sequence is TGTGCCAGCAGCGCCTCGGGACAGGGCCCTAACTATGGCTACACCTTC. The entire variable domain, with the rest obtained from reference TRBV9 and TRBJ1-2, is as follows: DSGVTQTPKHLITATGQRVTLRCSPRSGDLSVYWYQQSLDQGLQFLIQYYNGEERAKGNILERFSAQQFPDLHSELNLSSLELGDSALYFCASSASGQGPNYGYTFGSGTRLTVV.